The 26 T cell receptor beta chains below all came from one sample that was sequenced in a study of CD8+ T cells in alopecia areata. Treatment reported: oral pan-JAK inhibitor, 5-10 mg twice daily. cDNA reverse transcribed from extracted RNA served as the sequencing template. Some clones are missing from TCRdb's copy, which holds only in-frame ones; the method was immunoSEQ multiplex PCR. The sample shows about 190,000 clones, 55% to 70% of them seen only once. This material consisted of CD4+ T cells sorted from blood, taken at week 4, from a patient treated with tofacitinib. These receptors were obtained from a human donor with alopecia areata.

V is TRBV4-3 and J is TRBJ1-5; unclear D gene. Trimming pared 6 bases from V and 5 bases from J, leaving 11 bases between. Germline V CDR1 and CDR2: LGHNA, YSLEER. This CDR3 spans 13 amino acids. CDR3 in amino acids: CASSPRRYQPQHF. DNA of the CDR3: TGCGCCAGCAGTCCGCGAAGATATCAGCCCCAGCATTTT.

This sequence joins TRBV5-1 and TRBJ1-2; TRBD1 is a possible D gene (5 bases). The CDR3 has 14 amino acids. Germline lookup yields CDR1 SGHRS and CDR2 YFSETQ. The V end was cut by 1 base, the J end by 7 bases, with 14 bases between. The CDR3 loop is CASSLRVRDPGYTF. The CDR3 DNA sequence: TGCGCCAGCAGCTTGAGGGTCAGGGACCCTGGCTACACCTTC. Using reference TRBV5-1 and TRBJ1-2 for the parts outside the CDR3, the full variable domain is KAGVTQTPRYLIKTRGQQVTLSCSPISGHRSVSWYQQTPGQGLQFLFEYFSETQRNKGNFPGRFSGRQFSNSRSEMNVSTLELGDSALYLCASSLRVRDPGYTFGSGTRLTVV.

V usage is TRBV25-1 and J usage is TRBJ1-1; D not resolved. CDR1 and CDR2 (germline): MGHDK, SYGVNS. The V gene lost 3 bases and the J gene lost 6 bases, with 17 bases spanning the gap. The CDR3 extends over 15 amino acids. The DNA for the CDR3 is TGTGCCAGCAGTGATTCGGGTTTGAGGAGCTCTGAAGCTTTCTTT. It yields the protein CASSDSGLRSSEAFF.

The table lists this clone with a few counts. This CDR3 is CSVVRNQETQYF. The DNA of the CDR3 is TGCAGCGTTGTGAGGAATCAAGAGACCCAGTACTTC. The J gene is TRBJ2-5, the V gene TRBV29-1; D unresolved. This CDR3 has 12 residues. Trimming took off 4 bases at V and 2 bases at J, with 8 bases between the two ends. Per germline, CDR1 SQVTM and CDR2 ANQGSEA.

The table lists this clone with a few counts. The rearrangement joins TRBV23-1 to TRBJ2-2; D is undetermined. TRBV23-1 is marked as an open reading frame, function uncertain. V was pared by 7 bases and J by 2 bases, with 8 bases between. The CDR3 extends over 13 amino acids. CDR3 residues: CASKPSNTGELFF. CDR3 in DNA: TGCGCCAGCAAGCCTTCTAACACCGGGGAGCTGTTTTTT.

The chain links TRBV30 to TRBJ1-2, with TRBD1 matching 9 bases. The ends lost 3 bases at V and 3 bases at J; junction bases unmatched: 5. The CDR3 runs 14 residues. The germline V gene has CDR1 GTSNPN and CDR2 SVGIG (reference sequence). CDR3 nucleotides: TGTGCCTGGAGCCGGGACAGGGCCGACTATGGCTACACCTTC. Translated: CAWSRDRADYGYTF.

This clone was detected only a few times. CDR3 region: CAWSVGTGVPDTQYF. CDR3 sequence (DNA): TGTGCCTGGAGTGTAGGGACAGGGGTCCCCGATACGCAGTATTTT. V usage is TRBV30 and J usage is TRBJ2-3; 10 nucleotides match TRBD1. The CDR3 sequence is 15 residues long. V gave up 0 bases and J gave up 6 bases; unmatched junction bases: 6. The V gene's germline CDR1 is GTSNPN and CDR2 SVGIG (reference sequence).

This clone was observed once. This rearrangement joins TRBV29-1 to TRBJ2-1; D possibly uses TRBD1 or TRBD2 (7 bases each). The germline V gene has CDR1 SQVTM and CDR2 ANQGSEA. This CDR3 region has 14 residues. V was clipped by 8 bases and J by 0 bases, with 14 bases between them. CDR3 sequence: CSTSGGGSYNEQFF. The CDR3 DNA sequence: TGCAGCACCTCAGGGGGGGGCTCCTACAATGAGCAGTTCTTC.

The CDR3 loop reads CASSLGQGVSEQYF. CDR3 nucleotide sequence: TGTGCCAGCAGTCTGGGACAGGGGGTAAGTGAGCAGTACTTC. V and J are TRBV6-5 and TRBJ2-7; 11 nucleotides match TRBD1. The CDR3 length is 14 residues. CDR1 MNHEY and CDR2 SVGAGI come from the germline V gene. V shed 5 bases and J 7 bases; nucleotides not matched to a gene: 7.

The chain employs TRBV4-2 and TRBJ2-7; 9 bases map to TRBD2. The germline V gene encodes CDR1 LGHNA and CDR2 YNFKEQ. The CDR3 contains 14 residues. Germline trimming cut 3 bases from V and 1 base from J; bases unmatched to any gene: 1. The CDR3 DNA sequence: TGTGCCAGCAGCCAGAGCGGGGGGTCCTACGAGCAGTACTTC. As protein: CASSQSGGSYEQYF.

The sample holds a few counts of this clone. The gene calls are TRBV29-1 and TRBJ1-3; D is uncertain. Germline CDR1 is SQVTM and CDR2 is ANQGSEA. The CDR3 spans 13 residues. The V end was cut by 4 bases, the J end by 2 bases, with 9 bases between. The CDR3 bases are TGCAGCGTTGTCCGAGGGCCTGGAAACACCATATATTTT. The encoded protein is CSVVRGPGNTIYF.

The sample holds a few counts of this clone. This chain links TRBV4-3 with TRBJ2-6; D unresolved. The V end lost 0 bases, the J end lost 4 bases, and 4 bases lay between the germline ends. The CDR3 is 14 amino acids. Germline V gene data show CDR1 as LGHNA and CDR2 as YSLEER. The CDR3 is CASSQDEGANVLTF. DNA of the CDR3: TGCGCCAGCAGCCAAGATGAAGGGGCCAACGTCCTGACTTTC.

The chain links TRBV6-6 to TRBJ2-4, with D perhaps TRBD1 or TRBD2 (5 bases each). Trimming took off 7 bases at V and 0 bases at J, with 10 bases between the two ends. Germline assignment: CDR1 MNHNY and CDR2 SVGAGI (reference sequence). This CDR3 is 14 amino acids long. Here the CDR3 reads CASTPGLAKNIQYF. CDR3 DNA sequence: TGTGCCAGCACCCCGGGGCTAGCCAAAAACATTCAGTACTTC.

This clone was counted a few times. The chain combines TRBV29-1 with TRBJ2-5, with 8 nucleotides matching TRBD1. The CDR3 length is 14 residues. The V and J ends lost 7 bases and 4 bases, in that order; junction bases with no gene match: 11. In germline, CDR1 is SQVTM, CDR2 ANQGSEA. CDR3 in amino acids: CSAEKDRDGETQYF. CDR3 in DNA: TGCAGCGCTGAGAAGGACAGGGATGGAGAGACCCAGTACTTC.

This chain joins TRBV6-5 and TRBJ1-5; 10 bases match TRBD1. The V segment lost 6 bases and the J segment 6 bases; nucleotides outside the gene matches: 8. Germline V CDR1 and CDR2: MNHEY, SVGAGI. CDR3 size: 15 residues. The chain's CDR3 is CASRRDRGGTQPQHF. Written as DNA, the CDR3 is TGTGCCAGCAGGAGGGACAGGGGAGGTACTCAGCCCCAGCATTTT.

The chain uses TRBV30 and TRBJ1-1, with TRBD1 identical over 7 bases. Per germline, CDR1 GTSNPN and CDR2 SVGIG (reference sequence). This CDR3 contains 16 residues. The ends lost 2 bases at V and 3 bases at J; junction bases unmatched: 12. In nucleotides, the CDR3 is TGTGCCTGGAGTCCCACAGGGGCCCCGGGGGACACTGAAGCTTTCTTT. Protein sequence: CAWSPTGAPGDTEAFF.

The V and J genes are TRBV28 and TRBJ1-2, with D tentatively TRBD1 (5 bases). V lost 7 bases to trimming and J lost 1 base, with 10 bases between them. Germline CDR1 reads MDHEN; CDR2 reads SYDVKM. The CDR3 covers 13 residues. CDR3 sequence (DNA): TGTGCCAGCACCGTTGGGGGTAACTATGGCTACACCTTC. It translates to CASTVGGNYGYTF.

V gene TRBV7-3 combines with J gene TRBJ2-1; tentative D call: TRBD2 (5 bases). Germline assignment: CDR1 SGHTA and CDR2 FQGTGA. Between the trimmed V and J ends, which lost 5 bases and 7 bases, there was a span of 12 bases. This CDR3 comprises 13 residues. The CDR3 loop reads CASSRITRNEQFF. In nucleotides, the CDR3 is TGTGCCAGCAGCCGAATAACTAGGAATGAGCAGTTCTTC.

A few counts support this clone. The chain is built from TRBV29-1 and TRBJ2-7, with 11 positions matching TRBD1. CDR3 length equals 13 residues. CDR1 is SQVTM, CDR2 ANQGSEA, per germline. Unmatched junction bases numbered 4, after V lost 3 bases and J lost 6 bases. The CDR3 nucleotides read TGCAGCGTTGAGGGACAGGGGGGGATCGAGCAGTACTTC. Its translation: CSVEGQGGIEQYF.

For this clone: At one boundary the junction diverges from the germline segment, which might be a read error. This sequence joins TRBV6-5 and TRBJ2-7, with 11 bases fitting TRBD1. The CDR3 runs 15 residues. CDR1 MNHEY and CDR2 SVGAGI come from the germline V gene. CDR3 coding DNA: TGTGCCTGCAGTTACTCTGGGACAGGGGGGATAGAGCAGTACTTC. It codes for CACSYSGTGGIEQYF.

This clone was recorded once. The rearrangement uses TRBV29-1 and TRBJ2-1, with D perhaps TRBD2 (6 bases). The CDR3 is made up of 14 amino acids. Germline V CDR1 and CDR2: SQVTM, ANQGSEA. Deletions cut 5 bases from V and 0 bases from J, with 11 bases between. The CDR3 region is CSVRGRSSYNEQFF. Here the CDR3 DNA reads TGCAGCGTTCGGGGGAGGAGCTCCTACAATGAGCAGTTCTTC.

The genes are TRBV5-1 and TRBJ1-2; TRBD1 might be the D (6 bases). V was cut by 3 bases and J by 4 bases, with 16 bases left in between. CDR3 size: 15 residues. Germline V gene sequence: CDR1 SGHRS, CDR2 YFSETQ. CDR3 in DNA: TGCGCCAGCAGCTCCCAACAGGGAGGGTCCTATGGCTACACCTTC. It specifies CASSSQQGGSYGYTF.

This clone was seen only a few times. The chain recombines TRBV9 with TRBJ1-3; D call uncertain. This CDR3 is built from 14 residues. V gave up 0 bases and J gave up 1 base, with 5 bases separating them. Per the germline V gene, CDR1 is SGDLS and CDR2 is YYNGEE. CDR3 region: CASSVERSGNTIYF. CDR3 in DNA: TGTGCCAGCAGCGTAGAACGTTCTGGAAACACCATATATTTT.

This clone has a handful of counts. The J gene is TRBJ1-1, the V gene TRBV29-1, with D possibly being TRBD1 (5 bases). This CDR3 comprises 13 residues. CDR1 and CDR2 (germline): SQVTM, ANQGSEA. Trimming stripped 0 bases from V and 9 bases from J, with 14 bases between. The CDR3 DNA sequence: TGCAGCGTTGAAGATCAGGGCCCAACCAAAGCTTTCTTT. This sequence encodes CSVEDQGPTKAFF.

Concerning this clone: Other nucleotide sequences in the sample specify the same CDR3. The V gene is TRBV18, the J gene TRBJ2-5; no firm D call. CDR1 is KGHSH, CDR2 LQKENI, per germline. Between the trimmed V and J ends, which lost 3 bases and 5 bases, there was a span of 10 bases. This CDR3 comprises 13 residues. DNA of the CDR3: TGTGCCAGCTCACCGGTTGGGAAGGAGACCCAGTACTTC. This sequence encodes CASSPVGKETQYF.

This chain links TRBV29-1 with TRBJ2-1; no definite D call. The CDR3 totals 13 residues. Trimming took off 7 bases at V and 4 bases at J, with 14 bases between the two ends. The V gene's germline CDR1 is SQVTM and CDR2 ANQGSEA. The CDR3 here is CSAYLGPYNEQFF. The CDR3 coding sequence is TGCAGCGCATATCTGGGCCCTTACAATGAGCAGTTCTTC.